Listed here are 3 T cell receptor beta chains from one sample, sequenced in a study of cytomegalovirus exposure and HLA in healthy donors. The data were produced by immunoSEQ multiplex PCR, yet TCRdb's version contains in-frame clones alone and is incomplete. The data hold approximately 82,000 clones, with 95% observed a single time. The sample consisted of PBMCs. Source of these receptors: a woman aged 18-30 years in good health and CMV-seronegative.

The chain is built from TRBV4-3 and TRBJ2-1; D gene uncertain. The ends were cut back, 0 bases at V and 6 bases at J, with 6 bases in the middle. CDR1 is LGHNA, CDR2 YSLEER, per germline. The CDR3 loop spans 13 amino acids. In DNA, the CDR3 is TGCGCCAGCAGCCAAGATCTGCGCAATGAGCAGTTCTTC. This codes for CASSQDLRNEQFF.

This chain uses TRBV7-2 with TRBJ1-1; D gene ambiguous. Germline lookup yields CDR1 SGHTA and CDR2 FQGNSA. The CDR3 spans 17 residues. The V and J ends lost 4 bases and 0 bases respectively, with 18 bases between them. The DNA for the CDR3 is TGTGCCAGCAGCTCACCCTCAGACCCGAGGATGAACACTGAAGCTTTCTTT. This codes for CASSSPSDPRMNTEAFF.

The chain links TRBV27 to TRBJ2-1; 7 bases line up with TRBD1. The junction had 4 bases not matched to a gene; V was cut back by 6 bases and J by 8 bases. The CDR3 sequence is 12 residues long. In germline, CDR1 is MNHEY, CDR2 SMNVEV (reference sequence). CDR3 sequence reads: CASRVGGDEQFF. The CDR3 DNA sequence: TGTGCCAGCAGGGTAGGGGGCGATGAGCAGTTCTTC.